Sequencing of this T cell receptor (beta chain) was carried out in a study of blood T cell repertoires in COVID-19. Turning to the study itself: Nucleic acid was either cDNA or gDNA, and it came from T cells, B-cell-depleted T cells, or PBMCs.

With V trimmed by 10 bases and J by 10 bases, 9 bases remained unmatched. Germline CDR1 SNHLY, CDR2 FYNNEI. The CDR3 consists of 13 residues. The table came from immunoSEQ multiplex PCR; TCRdb's copy has only in-frame clones and leaves some out. The table has some 150,000 clones, roughly 86% seen once. The sample was peripheral blood. The sequence was obtained from a man in his sixties or seventies with acute or convalescent COVID-19. This chain joins TRBV2 and TRBJ1-6, with 8 bases identical to TRBD1. CDR3 in amino acids: CANSPGQESPLHF. The CDR3 DNA sequence: TGTGCCAACTCACCGGGACAGGAATCACCCCTCCACTTT.